This T cell receptor beta chain was captured in a study of blood T cell repertoires in COVID-19. CDR3 length: 13 residues. Between the trimmed V and J ends, which lost 3 bases and 8 bases, there was a span of 11 bases. In germline, CDR1 is SGHNT, CDR2 YENEEA. Measured with immunoSEQ multiplex PCR; TCRdb has only the in-frame clones, and not every one. This sample carries 84,000 or so clones, almost 95% of them seen once, and the ten largest clones take about 6.3%. V gene TRBV11-3 combines with J gene TRBJ2-1; D call uncertain. The sample was peripheral blood. This receptor was taken from a woman aged 55-69 years with active COVID-19. The CDR3 sequence is CASSFPPAYEQFF. CDR3 nucleotides: TGTGCCAGCAGCTTCCCCCCCGCGTATGAGCAGTTCTTC. Variable domain in full (rest from reference TRBV11-3 and TRBJ2-1): EAGVVQSPRYKIIEKKQPVAFWCNPISGHNTLYWYLQNLGQGPELLIRYENEEAVDDSQLPKDRFSAERLKGVDSTLKIQPAELGDSAVYLCASSFPPAYEQFFGPGTRLTVL.